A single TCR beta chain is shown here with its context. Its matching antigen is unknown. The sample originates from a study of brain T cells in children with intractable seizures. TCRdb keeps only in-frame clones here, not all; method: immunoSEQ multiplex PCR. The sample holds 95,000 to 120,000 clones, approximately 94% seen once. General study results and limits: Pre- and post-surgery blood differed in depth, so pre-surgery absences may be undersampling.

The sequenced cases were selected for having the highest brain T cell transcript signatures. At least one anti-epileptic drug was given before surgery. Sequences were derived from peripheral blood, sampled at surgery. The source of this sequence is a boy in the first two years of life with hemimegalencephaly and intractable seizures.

The chain's CDR3 is CASSSPSGDNYEQYF. The CDR3 nucleotides are TGTGCCAGCAGCTCACCCAGCGGAGATAACTACGAGCAGTACTTC. The genes are TRBV7-9 and TRBJ2-7; tentative D call: TRBD2 (5 bases). Germline values: CDR1 SEHNR, CDR2 FQNEAQ (reference sequence). The CDR3 extends over 15 amino acids. V shed 4 bases and J shed 3 bases, with 16 bases lying between them.